What follows are 23 T cell receptor beta chains derived from one specimen sequenced in a study of blood T cells in healthy people across ages. A sample-barcoded 5' primer and a J-beta primer mix were used in a second PCR of roughly 7 to 11 cycles. Each CDR3 protein is one row after TCRdb ran MiXCR on the 5' RACE reads. The sample shows 1.5 million to 2 million distinct CDR3 sequences, roughly 30% of them seen only once. The material sequenced was blood. The receptor set was obtained from a young woman in good health.

The CDR3 here is CASNWGGLKAGYTF. The CDR3 region has the DNA TGTGCCAGCAACTGGGGGGGACTCAAGGCCGGCTACACCTTC. The chain combines TRBV12-3 or TRBV12-4 with TRBJ1-2, with D perhaps TRBD1 (5 bases). The V and J ends lost 7 bases and 8 bases respectively, with 20 bases between them. The CDR3 loop spans 14 amino acids.

This clonotype has only a few counts. The chain carries TRBV7-6 and TRBJ1-1; D possibly corresponds to TRBD1 (6 bases). Trimming removed 1 base from V and 4 bases from J, with 10 bases in between. The CDR3 has 14 amino acids. Germline lookup yields CDR1 SGHVS and CDR2 FNYEAQ. The CDR3 spells CASSLGGRGTEAFF. CDR3 coding DNA: TGTGCCAGCAGCTTAGGCGGCAGGGGCACTGAAGCTTTCTTT. Full variable domain (outside the CDR3, taken from reference TRBV7-6 and TRBJ1-1): GAGVSQSPRYKVTKRGQDVALRCDPISGHVSLYWYRQALGQGPEFLTYFNYEAQQDKSGLPNDRFSAERPEGSISTLTIQRTEQRDSAMYRCASSLGGRGTEAFFGQGTRLTVV.

The table lists this clonotype with many counts. The chain carries TRBV4-1 and TRBJ2-7; D is ambiguous. Trimming cost V 2 bases and J 0 bases, with 8 bases left between them. The CDR3 has 14 amino acids. Germline-derived CDR1 and CDR2 are MGHRA and YSYEKL. CDR3 region: CASSQTGSSYEQYF. The CDR3 DNA follows: TGCGCCAGCAGCCAAACCGGCAGCTCCTACGAGCAGTACTTC.

The rearrangement uses TRBV27 and TRBJ2-2; tentatively, D is TRBD2 (6 bases). The CDR3 has 14 residues. Trimming stripped 6 bases from V and 3 bases from J, with 11 bases between. Germline V CDR1 and CDR2: MNHEY, SMNVEV (reference sequence). In nucleotides, the CDR3 is TGTGCCAGCAGACGGCGGGGTTACACCGGGGAGCTGTTTTTT. Protein product: CASRRRGYTGELFF.

This clonotype was seen a few times. The rearrangement links TRBV7-6 to TRBJ1-1; 9 bases align to TRBD1. Germline CDR1 is SGHVS and CDR2 is FNYEAQ. CDR3 size: 14 residues. Trimming took 5 bases from V and 3 from J; bases not matched to a gene: 4. CDR3 in amino acids: CASSATGGYTEAFF. For the CDR3, the DNA is TGTGCCAGCAGCGCCACAGGGGGCTACACTGAAGCTTTCTTT.

This chain uses TRBV7-9 with TRBJ2-3; D is unresolved. The CDR3 spans 13 residues. Germline CDR1 SEHNR, CDR2 FQNEAQ (reference sequence). V lost 4 bases to trimming and J lost 6 bases, with 11 bases between them. This CDR3 reads CASSSLRSDTQYF. DNA for the CDR3: TGTGCCAGCAGCTCGCTCCGGTCTGATACGCAGTATTTT.

This clonotype was observed a few times. The rearrangement joins TRBV7-9 to TRBJ2-1; 13 bases agree with TRBD2. The germline V gene has CDR1 SEHNR and CDR2 FQNEAQ (reference sequence). After removal of 4 bases from V and 3 bases from J, the junction contained 6 bases not matched to a gene. This CDR3 is built from 17 residues. DNA of the CDR3: TGTGCCAGCAGCTCGACTAGCGGGGGGCAGTACTACAATGAGCAGTTCTTC. It encodes CASSSTSGGQYYNEQFF. Full variable domain (missing parts from reference TRBV7-9 and TRBJ2-1): DTGVSQNPRHKITKRGQNVTFRCDPISEHNRLYWYRQTLGQGPEFLTYFQNEAQLEKSRLLSDRFSAERPKGSFSTLEIQRTEQGDSAMYLCASSSTSGGQYYNEQFFGPGTRLTVL.

V and J are TRBV13 and TRBJ2-7; 7 bases map to TRBD2. There are 16 residues in the CDR3. The V gene's germline CDR1 is PRHDT and CDR2 FYEKMQ (reference sequence). J lost 2 bases, V lost 5 bases, and 12 bases had no gene match. CDR3 in DNA: TGTGCCAGCAGCGTATTCTTGGGAGGGAGCCCCTACGAGCAGTACTTC. Translating it yields CASSVFLGGSPYEQYF. The full variable domain, completed using reference TRBV13 and TRBJ2-7, is AAGVIQSPRHLIKEKRETATLKCYPIPRHDTVYWYQQGPGQDPQFLISFYEKMQSDKGSIPDRFSAQQFSDYHSELNMSSLELGDSALYFCASSVFLGGSPYEQYFGPGTRLTVT.

The V and J genes are TRBV7-2 and TRBJ1-1, with a weak D call TRBD1 (6 bases). CDR3 length: 15 amino acids. Germline V gene lookup returns CDR1 SGHTA and CDR2 FQGNSA. V shed 7 bases and J shed 0 bases, with 15 bases lying between them. CDR3 region: CASNFTGNMNTEAFF. In nucleotides, the CDR3 is TGTGCCAGCAACTTTACAGGGAATATGAACACTGAAGCTTTCTTT.

This clonotype was seen a few times. This rearrangement joins TRBV20-1 to TRBJ2-3, with 10 bases matching TRBD2. Losses at the gene ends were 5 bases for V and 2 bases for J; bases not matched to a gene: 10. The CDR3 spans 16 residues. Per the germline V gene, CDR1 is DFQATT and CDR2 is SNEGSKA (reference sequence). The CDR3 bases are TGCAGTGCTCCTACTAGCGGGGCTCTGCCCACAGATACGCAGTATTTT. Its protein product is CSAPTSGALPTDTQYF.

The sample holds a few counts of this clonotype. The chain couples TRBV5-1 to TRBJ2-5; 11 bases match TRBD2. V shed 5 bases, J shed 2 bases, and the junction held 5 bases outside the gene matches. This CDR3 comprises 15 residues. Germline V gives CDR1 SGHRS, CDR2 YFSETQ. CDR3 residues: CASRLSGREQETQYF. DNA of the CDR3: TGCGCCAGCAGACTTAGCGGGAGGGAACAAGAGACCCAGTACTTC. Full variable domain (remainder filled in from reference TRBV5-1 and TRBJ2-5): KAGVTQTPRYLIKTRGQQVTLSCSPISGHRSVSWYQQTPGQGLQFLFEYFSETQRNKGNFPGRFSGRQFSNSRSEMNVSTLELGDSALYLCASRLSGREQETQYFGPGTRLLVL.

V usage is TRBV7-8 and J usage is TRBJ2-6; D call uncertain. With 5 bases removed from V and 4 bases from J, the gap between germline ends came to 15 bases. The CDR3 runs to 16 residues. The germline V gene encodes CDR1 SGHVS and CDR2 FQNEAQ. In DNA form, the CDR3 reads TGTGCCAGCAGCCCAGGCCCCCCGAGCGGGGCCAACGTCCTGACTTTC. It specifies CASSPGPPSGANVLTF.

This clonotype has just a few counts. The J gene is TRBJ1-2, the V gene TRBV5-1, with 12 bases lining up with TRBD1. The CDR3 spans 19 residues. Losses at the gene ends were 1 base for V and 2 bases for J; bases not matched to a gene: 12. Germline V gene data show CDR1 as SGHRS and CDR2 as YFSETQ. The CDR3 region is CASSLYGLGDRGPNYGYTF. CDR3 nucleotides: TGCGCCAGCAGCTTGTATGGTCTCGGGGACAGGGGGCCGAACTATGGCTACACCTTC. Complete variable domain (other parts from reference TRBV5-1 and TRBJ1-2): KAGVTQTPRYLIKTRGQQVTLSCSPISGHRSVSWYQQTPGQGLQFLFEYFSETQRNKGNFPGRFSGRQFSNSRSEMNVSTLELGDSALYLCASSLYGLGDRGPNYGYTFGSGTRLTVV.

J is TRBJ1-2 and V is TRBV27; TRBD1 is a possible D gene (5 bases). V was trimmed by 5 bases and J by 8 bases, leaving 18 bases between them. The V gene's germline CDR1 is MNHEY and CDR2 SMNVEV (reference sequence). CDR3 length: 14 residues. In DNA, the CDR3 is TGTGCCAGCAGTAGACAGCCAGACCATCTCGGCTACACCTTC. Amino acids: CASSRQPDHLGYTF.

The sample holds a few counts of this clonotype. The chain combines TRBV7-6 with TRBJ2-1; 10 nucleotides align to TRBD2. The CDR3 has 16 residues. The germline V gene has CDR1 SGHVS and CDR2 FNYEAQ. V lost 5 bases to trimming and J lost 3 bases; unmatched junction nucleotides: 7. In DNA, the CDR3 is TGTGCCAGCAGCCATGGGCTAGCGGGGGACTACAATGAGCAGTTCTTC. Translated: CASSHGLAGDYNEQFF. Complete variable domain (other parts from reference TRBV7-6 and TRBJ2-1): GAGVSQSPRYKVTKRGQDVALRCDPISGHVSLYWYRQALGQGPEFLTYFNYEAQQDKSGLPNDRFSAERPEGSISTLTIQRTEQRDSAMYRCASSHGLAGDYNEQFFGPGTRLTVL.

This clonotype was observed a handful of times. This sequence joins TRBV24-1 and TRBJ2-5; 8 nucleotides match TRBD1. Per germline, CDR1 KGHDR and CDR2 SFDVKD. The V and J ends lost 4 bases and 2 bases, in that order; junction bases with no gene match: 8. The CDR3 is made up of 16 amino acids. In DNA, the CDR3 is TGTGCCACCAGTGAAAACCGGGACAGGAATCAAGAGACCCAGTACTTC. Its protein is CATSENRDRNQETQYF.

V and J are TRBV12-5 and TRBJ2-3; 12 bases agree with TRBD2. Germline V CDR1 and CDR2: LGHNT, FRNRAP. Trimming removed 5 bases from V and 0 bases from J; junction bases left unmatched: 12. There are 19 residues in the CDR3. The CDR3 is CASGLLLAGGPHSTDTQYF. For the CDR3, the DNA is TGTGCTAGTGGTCTCCTTCTAGCGGGGGGGCCCCATAGCACAGATACGCAGTATTTT.

The chain carries TRBV20-1 and TRBJ2-1, with D tentatively TRBD2 (6 bases). V dropped 5 bases and J dropped 4 bases, with 9 bases sitting between them. The germline V gene has CDR1 DFQATT and CDR2 SNEGSKA (reference sequence). The CDR3 runs to 12 residues. Here the CDR3 reads CSALGLYNEQFF. DNA of the CDR3: TGCAGTGCTCTGGGACTTTACAATGAGCAGTTCTTC.

The gene calls are TRBV4-1 and TRBJ2-6; TRBD2 agrees at 12 bases. In germline, CDR1 is MGHRA, CDR2 YSYEKL. The ends lost 1 base at V and 4 bases at J; junction bases unmatched: 8. The CDR3 runs 19 residues. The CDR3 region has the DNA TGCGCCAGCAGCCAAGGGACTAGCGGGGTGGGGCCAGGGGCCAACGTCCTGACTTTC. It is translated as CASSQGTSGVGPGANVLTF.

The rearrangement uses TRBV5-1 and TRBJ2-3; D gene uncertain. V lost 0 bases and J lost 1, with 6 bases in between. This CDR3 spans 14 amino acids. Germline CDR1 and CDR2: SGHRS and YFSETQ. The CDR3 here is CASSLATRTDTQYF. DNA of the CDR3: TGCGCCAGCAGCTTGGCCACTCGCACAGATACGCAGTATTTT. The variable domain in full, completed from reference TRBV5-1 and TRBJ2-3, reads KAGVTQTPRYLIKTRGQQVTLSCSPISGHRSVSWYQQTPGQGLQFLFEYFSETQRNKGNFPGRFSGRQFSNSRSEMNVSTLELGDSALYLCASSLATRTDTQYFGPGTRLTVL.

The chain joins TRBV7-9 to TRBJ1-2; TRBD1 might be the D (6 bases). The CDR3 contains 16 residues. V lost 3 bases and J 0 bases, leaving 14 bases between the germline ends. Germline-derived CDR1 and CDR2 are SEHNR and FQNEAQ (reference sequence). The CDR3 nucleotides are TGTGCCAGCAGCTTTACAGGGATAACATCTAACTATGGCTACACCTTC. Its protein is CASSFTGITSNYGYTF.

This clonotype has more than one count but fewer than ten. V usage is TRBV28 and J usage is TRBJ2-5; 12 nucleotides agree with TRBD2. Looked up from germline, CDR1 is MDHEN and CDR2 is SYDVKM. V dropped 6 bases and J dropped 4; count of bases not matched to a gene: 12. The CDR3 loop spans 17 amino acids. In DNA form, the CDR3 reads TGTGCCAGCAGCGCCATGGCTAGCGGGAGGGCCTCAGAGACCCAGTACTTC. As protein: CASSAMASGRASETQYF.

CDR3 in amino acids: CASGPMGSNQPQHF. The CDR3 DNA sequence: TGTGCCAGCGGCCCCATGGGGAGCAATCAGCCCCAGCATTTT. J is TRBJ1-5 and V is TRBV6-5; no firm D call. This CDR3 spans 14 amino acids. Germline lookup yields CDR1 MNHEY and CDR2 SVGAGI. The V and J ends lost 8 bases and 1 base respectively, with 12 bases between them.